This T cell receptor beta chain is from a study of PD-1 blockade in classical Hodgkin lymphoma. Each and every patient relapsed after autologous stem cell transplantation, and patients got differing brentuximab vedotin exposure. General observations from the study: As was reported, newly diagnosed patients showed lower baseline TCR diversity than healthy donors did.

A remark on this clone: Its antigen is currently unknown.

The germline gives CDR1 MGHRA, CDR2 YSYEKL. CDR3 size: 15 residues. V shed 0 bases and J shed 0 bases, with 9 bases lying between them. The table came from immunoSEQ multiplex PCR; TCRdb's copy has only in-frame clones and leaves some out. The data hold roughly 150,000 clones, with under 85% observed a single time. The receptor comes from a human donor with classical Hodgkin lymphoma. The chain has TRBV4-1 and TRBJ2-7; D possibly uses TRBD1 or TRBD2 (5 bases each). The source material was peripheral blood mononuclear cells (PBMCs), sampled before the second cycle of nivolumab. The CDR3 region is CASSQDWGSSYEQYF. In DNA form, the CDR3 reads TGCGCCAGCAGCCAAGATTGGGGGAGCTCCTACGAGCAGTACTTC.